The 29 T cell receptor beta chains below all came from one sample that was sequenced in a study of immune cell composition in non-small cell lung cancer. Method: immunoSEQ multiplex PCR; TCRdb's copy keeps in-frame clones and lacks some. Counted here are around 3,100 clones, around four fifths occurring once; the ten biggest clones make up more than 8%. The sequenced sample was lung tumor tissue. The receptors were gathered from a human donor with non-small cell lung cancer.

The chain links TRBV28 to TRBJ1-2; unclear D gene. V lost 10 bases to trimming and J lost 0 bases, with 12 bases between them. The CDR3 has 13 residues. Germline CDR1 MDHEN, CDR2 SYDVKM. The CDR3 DNA reads TGTGCCACAATGCTGGGAGCTAACTATGGCTACACCTTC. Translated, it gives CATMLGANYGYTF.

The J gene is TRBJ2-7, the V gene TRBV27, with TRBD1 matching over 7 bases. Per the germline V gene, CDR1 is MNHEY and CDR2 is SMNVEV (reference sequence). Trimming took 8 bases from V and 3 from J; bases not matched to a gene: 7. The CDR3 consists of 13 residues. The CDR3 protein is CASGATGDYEQYF. The DNA of the CDR3 is TGTGCCAGCGGCGCCACAGGGGACTACGAGCAGTACTTC.

The V gene is TRBV5-1, the J gene TRBJ1-2; TRBD1 matches at 7 bases. This CDR3 comprises 15 residues. Trimming cost V 4 bases and J 4 bases; bases outside gene matches: 10. Germline CDR1 SGHRS, CDR2 YFSETQ. The CDR3 protein is CASSPSDRVGYGYTF. In DNA form, the CDR3 reads TGCGCCAGCAGCCCCTCAGACAGGGTGGGCTATGGCTACACCTTC.

The genes are TRBV11-2 and TRBJ1-3; D gene ambiguous. The V end was cut by 1 base, the J end by 3 bases, with 4 bases between. This CDR3 is 13 amino acids long. Germline lookup yields CDR1 SGHAT and CDR2 FQNNGV. CDR3 nucleotides: TGTGCCAGCAGCTTAGGGAGTGGAAACACCATATATTTT. This gives the protein CASSLGSGNTIYF.

This chain joins TRBV4-1 and TRBJ2-1; TRBD2 matches at 16 bases. There are 19 residues in the CDR3. The V gene's germline CDR1 is MGHRA and CDR2 YSYEKL. V was clipped by 3 bases and J by 5 bases; unmatched bases: 10. CDR3 coding DNA: TGCGCCAGCAGCCACCCGGGACTAGCGGGAGGGCCACGAAACAATGAGCAGTTCTTC. This codes for CASSHPGLAGGPRNNEQFF.

The chain recombines TRBV5-1 with TRBJ1-6; no reliable D call. Trimming left V 3 bases short and J 11 bases short, with 12 bases between. Per the germline V gene, CDR1 is SGHRS and CDR2 is YFSETQ. This CDR3 contains 13 residues. The CDR3 coding sequence is TGCGCCAGCAGCTCCCTGGGAGGACCACCCCTCCACTTT. Translation gives CASSSLGGPPLHF.

This chain uses TRBV5-8 with TRBJ2-3, with 8 bases matching TRBD1. This CDR3 has 16 residues. Trimming cost V 5 bases and J 2 bases; bases outside gene matches: 10. The germline V gene encodes CDR1 SGHTS and CDR2 YDEGEE. CDR3 in DNA: TGTGCCAGCAGTACTGGACAGGGCCGACACACAGATACGCAGTATTTT. As protein: CASSTGQGRHTDTQYF.

V and J are TRBV14 and TRBJ2-3; a possible D gene is TRBD1 (6 bases). V was shortened by 4 bases and J by 3 bases, with 17 bases between the two germline ends. The CDR3 runs 16 residues. CDR1 SGHDN and CDR2 FVKESK come from the germline V gene. For the CDR3, the DNA is TGTGCCAGCAGCCGCTTAGGGGGATTGGAAACAGATACGCAGTATTTT. Amino acid sequence: CASSRLGGLETDTQYF.

The gene calls are TRBV9 and TRBJ2-2; a weak D match, TRBD2 (5 bases). The CDR3 contains 15 residues. The germline V gene has CDR1 SGDLS and CDR2 YYNGEE. Trimming took 0 bases from V and 7 from J, leaving 13 bases between them. The CDR3 sequence: CASSVAGSSVGELFF. The CDR3 coding sequence is TGTGCCAGCAGCGTAGCGGGATCCTCGGTCGGGGAGCTGTTTTTT.

The V gene is TRBV5-1, the J gene TRBJ1-2; D is perhaps TRBD1 (5 bases). The germline V gene has CDR1 SGHRS and CDR2 YFSETQ. This CDR3 region has 13 residues. The germline V and J ends were trimmed by 2 bases and 1 base, with 6 bases remaining between them. The DNA for the CDR3 is TGCGCCAGCAGCTTCCAGGGTAACTATGGCTACACCTTC. It encodes CASSFQGNYGYTF.

The rearrangement joins TRBV5-4 to TRBJ2-3; 7 bases map to TRBD1. V lost 1 base to trimming and J lost 1 base; unmatched junction nucleotides: 3. From germline, CDR1 is SGHNT and CDR2 YYREEE (reference sequence). The CDR3 is 15 amino acids. CDR3: CASSLKGAGTDTQYF. In DNA form, the CDR3 reads TGTGCCAGCAGCTTGAAGGGGGCAGGCACAGATACGCAGTATTTT.

This clone is labeled large (0.1 to 1%). The chain has TRBV27 and TRBJ1-2; D is ambiguous. V was clipped by 3 bases and J by 3 bases, with 14 bases between them. The CDR3 is made up of 15 amino acids. Germline V gives CDR1 MNHEY, CDR2 SMNVEV (reference sequence). The CDR3 spells CASSLGPANYYGYTF. CDR3 sequence (DNA): TGTGCCAGCAGTTTGGGCCCGGCCAATTACTATGGCTACACCTTC.

This rearrangement joins TRBV27 to TRBJ1-6; 9 bases are shared with TRBD1. Germline V gene sequence: CDR1 MNHEY, CDR2 SMNVEV (reference sequence). After removal of 5 bases from V and 13 bases from J, the junction contained 9 bases not matched to a gene. The CDR3 consists of 14 residues. In nucleotides, the CDR3 is TGTGCCAGCAGTCAGACAGGGGGATTACGGCCCCTCCACTTT. As protein: CASSQTGGLRPLHF.

This rearrangement joins TRBV6-6 to TRBJ2-5; TRBD2 agrees at 8 bases. Germline V gene lookup returns CDR1 MNHNY and CDR2 SVGAGI (reference sequence). This CDR3 spans 15 amino acids. The ends lost 3 bases at V and 2 bases at J; junction bases unmatched: 5. CDR3 coding DNA: TGTGCCAGCAGTTATGCAAGCGGGGGTCAAGAGACCCAGTACTTC. Translated, it gives CASSYASGGQETQYF.

The chain carries TRBV29-1 and TRBJ2-5; 8 nucleotides align to TRBD1. V was clipped by 6 bases and J by 5 bases; unmatched bases: 8. Germline V gives CDR1 SQVTM, CDR2 ANQGSEA. There are 13 residues in the CDR3. CDR3 nucleotide sequence: TGCAGCGTAACAGGGGGGACCCAGGAGACCCAGTACTTC. Its protein is CSVTGGTQETQYF.

This rearrangement joins TRBV7-8 to TRBJ2-3, with 7 bases that match TRBD1. Germline V CDR1 and CDR2: SGHVS, FQNEAQ. CDR3 size: 16 residues. V lost 1 base to trimming and J lost 5 bases; unmatched junction nucleotides: 9. The CDR3 DNA reads TGTGCCAGCAGCTTAGGAGGCAGGGGGACGGTAGATACGCAGTATTTT. This codes for CASSLGGRGTVDTQYF.

This clone was counted once. The chain couples TRBV2 to TRBJ1-6; 10 nucleotides match TRBD1. The CDR3 runs 14 residues. V gave up 5 bases and J gave up 8 bases; unmatched junction bases: 3. The germline gives CDR1 SNHLY, CDR2 FYNNEI. The CDR3 DNA follows: TGTGCCAGCAGTCGGGACAGGGGATATTCACCCCTCCACTTT. It codes for CASSRDRGYSPLHF.

The J gene is TRBJ1-2, the V gene TRBV28; D gene unclear. Germline CDR1 reads MDHEN; CDR2 reads SYDVKM. V gave up 6 bases and J gave up 0 bases, with 8 bases separating them. The CDR3 extends over 13 amino acids. Here the CDR3 DNA reads TGTGCCAGCAGAGAGAGTGCTAACTATGGCTACACCTTC. It codes for CASRESANYGYTF.

The chain uses TRBV28 and TRBJ2-7; TRBD2 matches at 7 bases. V gave up 3 bases and J gave up 5 bases; unmatched junction bases: 13. This CDR3 spans 16 amino acids. In germline, CDR1 is MDHEN, CDR2 SYDVKM. The CDR3 bases are TGTGCCAGCAGTTTCCCTCTTTGGGGGGGACGGAACGAGCAGTACTTC. It is translated as CASSFPLWGGRNEQYF.

V usage is TRBV28 and J usage is TRBJ2-3, with TRBD2 identical over 11 bases. The CDR3 extends over 19 amino acids. Looked up from germline, CDR1 is MDHEN and CDR2 is SYDVKM. J gave up 0 bases and V 4 bases, and 12 bases lay outside the gene matches. Here the CDR3 reads CASSSTYPRLAGSTDTQYF. CDR3 nucleotide sequence: TGTGCCAGCAGTTCAACATACCCAAGACTAGCGGGGAGCACAGATACGCAGTATTTT. The full variable domain, in which reference TRBV28 and TRBJ2-3 provide the parts outside the CDR3, is DVKVTQSSRYLVKRTGEKVFLECVQDMDHENMFWYRQDPGLGLRLIYFSYDVKMKEKGDIPEGYSVSREKKERFSLILESASTNQTSMYLCASSSTYPRLAGSTDTQYFGPGTRLTVL.

V gene TRBV6-1 combines with J gene TRBJ1-2; D is possibly TRBD1 (5 bases). Trimming took 2 bases from V and 5 from J, leaving 9 bases between them. The CDR3 loop spans 13 amino acids. Per germline, CDR1 MNHNS and CDR2 SASEGT. Here the CDR3 DNA reads TGTGCCAGCAGTGAATCGACAGCTTATGGCTACACCTTC. Its translation: CASSESTAYGYTF.

Concerning this clone itself: This sample includes further DNA sequences coding for the same CDR3. The chain has TRBV19 and TRBJ2-2; tentative D call: TRBD1 (6 bases). Between the trimmed V and J ends, which lost 7 bases and 5 bases, there was a span of 11 bases. The CDR3 sequence is 13 residues long. Germline CDR1 is LNHDA and CDR2 is SQIVND (reference sequence). CDR3 DNA: TGTGCCAGTACTGTTAGGGGGACCGGGGAGCTGTTTTTT. This translates into CASTVRGTGELFF.

This chain connects TRBV5-1 to TRBJ2-5, with 8 nucleotides matching TRBD2. From germline, CDR1 is SGHRS and CDR2 YFSETQ. The CDR3 extends over 15 amino acids. With V trimmed by 0 bases and J by 5 bases, 6 bases remained unmatched. CDR3 in amino acids: CASSLAGTRDETQYF. Written as DNA, the CDR3 is TGCGCCAGCAGCTTGGCCGGGACTAGGGACGAGACCCAGTACTTC.

The chain links TRBV28 to TRBJ2-7, with 8 bases fitting TRBD1. The CDR3 consists of 14 residues. Germline V gene lookup returns CDR1 MDHEN and CDR2 SYDVKM. V was clipped by 3 bases and J by 2 bases; unmatched bases: 3. CDR3 nucleotide sequence: TGTGCCAGCAGTTTTCAGGGGGCCCCCTACGAGCAGTACTTC. Translated: CASSFQGAPYEQYF. Using reference TRBV28 and TRBJ2-7 for the parts outside the CDR3, the full variable domain is DVKVTQSSRYLVKRTGEKVFLECVQDMDHENMFWYRQDPGLGLRLIYFSYDVKMKEKGDIPEGYSVSREKKERFSLILESASTNQTSMYLCASSFQGAPYEQYFGPGTRLTVT.

The rearrangement uses TRBV19 and TRBJ1-1; D is unclear. V was clipped by 7 bases and J by 1 base, with 16 bases between them. Germline V lookup: CDR1 LNHDA, CDR2 SQIVND (reference sequence). The CDR3 contains 15 residues. CDR3 nucleotide sequence: TGTGCCAGTACAATCAATCAGGTGCAGAACACTGAAGCTTTCTTT. Protein product: CASTINQVQNTEAFF.

The gene calls are TRBV5-1 and TRBJ2-3; no clear D gene. Trimming removed 2 bases at V and 11 bases at J, with 15 bases between. CDR1 SGHRS and CDR2 YFSETQ come from the germline V gene. The CDR3 covers 13 residues. The CDR3 spells CASSLDSERRQYF. CDR3 DNA: TGCGCCAGCAGCTTAGATTCGGAGCGACGGCAGTATTTT.

The chain recombines TRBV19 with TRBJ2-2; perhaps TRBD1 as D (7 bases). The CDR3 loop spans 15 amino acids. Germline CDR1 and CDR2: LNHDA and SQIVND (reference sequence). Deletions cut 6 bases from V and 5 bases from J, with 16 bases between. The CDR3 DNA follows: TGTGCCAGTAGAACCCGGCAGGGGGGTACCGGGGAGCTGTTTTTT. Residues: CASRTRQGGTGELFF.

The chain carries TRBV15 and TRBJ2-3; the D is unclear. CDR1 is LNHNV and CDR2 is YYDKDF in the germline V gene (reference sequence). Trimming cost V 3 bases and J 8 bases, with 12 bases left between them. The CDR3 has 13 residues. This CDR3 reads CATSRSGPSTQYF. CDR3 bases: TGTGCCACCAGCAGGTCCGGTCCAAGTACGCAGTATTTT.

A word on this clone: The sample holds other DNA sequences that translate to the same CDR3. This rearrangement joins TRBV28 to TRBJ1-5; D might be TRBD1 (5 bases). Trimming stripped 4 bases from V and 2 bases from J, with 6 bases between. The CDR3 loop spans 13 amino acids. Germline V gives CDR1 MDHEN, CDR2 SYDVKM. CDR3 DNA: TGTGCCAGCAGTTCGGGGGGCAATCAGCCCCAGCATTTT. It is translated as CASSSGGNQPQHF.